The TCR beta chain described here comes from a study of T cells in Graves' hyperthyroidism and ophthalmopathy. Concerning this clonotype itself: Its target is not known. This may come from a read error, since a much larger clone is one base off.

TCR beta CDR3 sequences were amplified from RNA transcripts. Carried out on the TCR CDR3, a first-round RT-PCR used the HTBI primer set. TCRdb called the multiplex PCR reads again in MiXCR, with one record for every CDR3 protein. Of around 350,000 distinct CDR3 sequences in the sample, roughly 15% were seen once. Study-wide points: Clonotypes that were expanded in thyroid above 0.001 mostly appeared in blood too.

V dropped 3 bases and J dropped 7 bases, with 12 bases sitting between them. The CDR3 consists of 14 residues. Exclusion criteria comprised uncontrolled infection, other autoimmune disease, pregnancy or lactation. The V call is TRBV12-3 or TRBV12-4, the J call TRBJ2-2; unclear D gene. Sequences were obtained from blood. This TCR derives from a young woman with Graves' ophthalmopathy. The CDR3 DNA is TGTGCCAGCAGTTTGGGAAAATGGAGCGGGGAGCTGTTTTTT. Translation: CASSLGKWSGELFF.